The clone carrying this T cell receptor (beta chain) has at least ten counts. The antigen remains unidentified. The record originates from a study of T cells in Graves' hyperthyroidism and ophthalmopathy. Study-wide background: Once the initial diagnosis was made, peripheral blood was obtained before any treatment.

The CDR3 loop spans 15 amino acids. Trimming cost V 7 bases and J 1 base; bases outside gene matches: 10. The germline V gene has CDR1 MNHNS and CDR2 SASEGT. Together with thyroid ultrasound, orbital computed tomography, serum thyroxine and TRAb, clinical symptoms were used for diagnoses. Fresh 10 ml peripheral blood yielded PBMCs. RNA transcripts served as the template for amplifying TCR beta CDR3 regions. Primed by the HTBI set, a first-round RT-PCR was run on the TCR CDR3. TCRdb reanalysed the multiplex PCR reads using MiXCR and keeps one entry per CDR3 protein. The table records about 480,000 distinct CDR3 sequences, about 15% of them present only once. Study results and caveats: Most thyroid clonotypes expanded above 0.001 were also detected in blood.

The receptor comes from a young woman with Graves' hyperthyroidism. The material sequenced was blood. The rearrangement joins TRBV6-1 to TRBJ2-7, with 7 bases aligning to TRBD2. The DNA of the CDR3 is TGTGCCAGCATGATCGCGGGAGCGGGGTCCTACGAGCAGTACGTC. This translates into CASMIAGAGSYEQYV.